This record covers a single T cell receptor (beta chain). The protocol was immunoSEQ multiplex PCR, while the TCRdb copy is restricted to in-frame clones and leaves out a portion. This sample carries approximately 83,000 clones, about 82% of them seen once, and the ten largest clones take nearly 3.5%. V shed 8 bases and J shed 6 bases, with 16 bases lying between them. The length of the CDR3 is 13 residues. Germline loops: CDR1 MNHNY, CDR2 SVGAGI (reference sequence). This entry belongs to a study of blood T cell repertoires in COVID-19. Material: peripheral blood. The chain recombines TRBV6-6 with TRBJ2-5; no firm D call. The receptor comes from a man aged 50 or older with acute or convalescent COVID-19. Here the CDR3 DNA reads TGTGCCAGCGGCTCCACAACCCCCAAGACCCAGTACTTC. Translated, it gives CASGSTTPKTQYF.